The 21 T cell receptor beta chains in this list originate from one sample, sequenced in a study of Ad26.COV2.S vaccination and SARS-CoV-2 variants. Only in-frame clones appear in the TCRdb table, and some are missing; sequencing was by immunoSEQ multiplex PCR. The sample holds 300,000 to 400,000 clones, approximately 85% seen once. This sample's treatment: 19 received Ad26.COV2.S at low or high dose, single or two shots; 5 received placebo; per-sample allocation not given. Collection of the samples took place on day 63 after the first injection of vaccine or placebo. The specimen comprised peripheral blood, sampled in a trial of Ad26.COV2.S vaccine versus placebo. The receptor source for this set is a person between 18 and 65 years old who received the Ad26.COV2.S COVID-19 vaccine or a placebo.

This chain links TRBV18 with TRBJ2-3, with TRBD2 matching over 7 bases. Trimming at V came to 1 base and at J to 1 base, leaving 5 bases not matched to a gene. Per the germline V gene, CDR1 is KGHSH and CDR2 is LQKENI. This CDR3 spans 16 amino acids. CDR3 residues: CASSPLLAMGTDTQYF. CDR3 nucleotides: TGTGCCAGCTCACCACTACTAGCGATGGGCACAGATACGCAGTATTTT.

The genes are TRBV3-1 (or the pseudogene TRBV3-2) and TRBJ2-2; 10 nucleotides line up with TRBD2. The germline V gene has CDR1 LGHDT and CDR2 YNNKEL (reference sequence). The CDR3 runs to 16 residues. Trimming took 1 base from V and 5 from J; bases not matched to a gene: 4. This CDR3 is CASSQGAGGRTGELFF. CDR3 nucleotide sequence: TGTGCCAGCAGCCAAGGAGCGGGGGGGCGAACCGGGGAGCTGTTTTTT.

The chain couples TRBV7-9 to TRBJ2-1; D unclear. Looked up from germline, CDR1 is SEHNR and CDR2 is FQNEAQ (reference sequence). The CDR3 has 15 amino acids. With 5 bases removed from V and 0 bases from J, the gap between germline ends came to 11 bases. The CDR3 spells CASSKSVSSYNEQFF. CDR3 nucleotide sequence: TGTGCCAGCAGCAAATCGGTCAGCTCCTACAATGAGCAGTTCTTC.

This chain uses TRBV12-3 or TRBV12-4 with TRBJ2-7; possible D gene TRBD2, 5 bases. Trimming cost V 6 bases and J 6 bases, with 15 bases left between them. The CDR3 loop spans 13 amino acids. The DNA for the CDR3 is TGTGCCAGCAGGGACTCGTCGTATAGCGAGCAGTACTTC. Amino acid sequence: CASRDSSYSEQYF.

Written as DNA, the CDR3 is TGTGCCAGCTCACCACTGACAGGGGGCGAGGCTGAAGCTTTCTTT. Its protein product is CASSPLTGGEAEAFF. This chain joins TRBV18 and TRBJ1-1, with 10 bases that match TRBD1. Germline V gives CDR1 KGHSH, CDR2 LQKENI. This CDR3 is 15 amino acids long. J gave up 6 bases and V 1 base, and 5 bases lay outside the gene matches.

The J gene is TRBJ1-5, the V gene TRBV19; the D gene is possibly TRBD1 (6 bases). Germline V gene lookup returns CDR1 LNHDA and CDR2 SQIVND (reference sequence). V was clipped by 7 bases and J by 2 bases, with 15 bases between them. This CDR3 contains 15 residues. The CDR3, as DNA: TGTGCCAGTACCCTAGTAGGGGGGGGCAATCAGCCCCAGCATTTT. Its translation is CASTLVGGGNQPQHF.

The CDR3 nucleotides are TGCGCCAGCAGCCCACGCGGTGGGACTAGCACAGATACGCAGTATTTT. It specifies CASSPRGGTSTDTQYF. The chain carries TRBV4-3 and TRBJ2-3; a weak D match, TRBD2 (6 bases). The CDR3 has 16 residues. Trimming stripped 4 bases from V and 0 bases from J, with 14 bases between. Germline-derived CDR1 and CDR2 are LGHNA and YSLEER.

This rearrangement joins TRBV15 to TRBJ2-2; the match to TRBD2 covers 7 bases. Germline lookup yields CDR1 LNHNV and CDR2 YYDKDF (reference sequence). This CDR3 spans 14 amino acids. Trimming removed 6 bases from V and 0 bases from J; junction bases left unmatched: 1. The CDR3 DNA reads TGTGCCACCAGTCGGGGGGCGAACACCGGGGAGCTGTTTTTT. This codes for CATSRGANTGELFF.

The rearrangement joins TRBV11-3 to TRBJ2-1; TRBD1 matches 9 bases. The CDR3 contains 15 residues. CDR1 and CDR2 from the germline V gene are SGHNT and YENEEA. J lost 6 bases, V lost 5 bases, and 8 bases had no gene match. The CDR3 here is CASSVTGTGFNEQFF. The CDR3 region has the DNA TGTGCCAGCAGCGTTACCGGGACAGGGTTCAATGAGCAGTTCTTC.

J is TRBJ2-1 and V is TRBV3-1 (or the pseudogene TRBV3-2); perhaps TRBD1 as D (7 bases). The CDR3 loop spans 17 amino acids. V was shortened by 0 bases and J by 4 bases, with 16 bases between the two germline ends. Germline V gene data show CDR1 as LGHDT and CDR2 as YNNKEL (reference sequence). In nucleotides, the CDR3 is TGTGCCAGCAGCCAAGATTCAGGGGGGACAGTGTACAATGAGCAGTTCTTC. It encodes CASSQDSGGTVYNEQFF.

The chain has TRBV27 and TRBJ1-2; no definite D call. Between the trimmed V and J ends, which lost 4 bases and 4 bases, there was a span of 10 bases. This CDR3 spans 13 amino acids. Germline V gives CDR1 MNHEY, CDR2 SMNVEV (reference sequence). CDR3 coding DNA: TGTGCCAGCAGTTACCGGAAGGGCTATGGCTACACCTTC. Translation: CASSYRKGYGYTF.

The V gene is TRBV6-5, the J gene TRBJ2-3, with 7 nucleotides matching TRBD1. The CDR3 totals 13 residues. The V segment lost 6 bases and the J segment 5 bases; nucleotides outside the gene matches: 5. Germline lookup yields CDR1 MNHEY and CDR2 SVGAGI. CDR3 region: CASSNNRGDTQYF. Written as DNA, the CDR3 is TGTGCCAGCAGCAACAACAGGGGAGATACGCAGTATTTT.

The chain uses TRBV7-2 and TRBJ2-2; D uncertain. Germline CDR1 SGHTA, CDR2 FQGNSA. Trimming removed 1 base at V and 4 bases at J, with 16 bases between. The CDR3 length is 17 residues. As DNA, the CDR3 is TGTGCCAGCAGCTTAGTAGGCACGGCGGACCCCACCGGGGAGCTGTTTTTT. It is translated as CASSLVGTADPTGELFF.

The chain uses TRBV18 and TRBJ1-5; 7 bases are shared with TRBD1. Germline CDR1 and CDR2: KGHSH and LQKENI. The CDR3 is 15 amino acids. The V segment lost 3 bases and the J segment 6 bases; nucleotides outside the gene matches: 8. The CDR3 DNA is TGTGCCAGCTCACCGACGGGGACAGTAGGTCAGCCCCAGCATTTT. Its translation is CASSPTGTVGQPQHF.

The J gene is TRBJ2-3, the V gene TRBV5-1; TRBD2 agrees at 10 bases. The V gene's germline CDR1 is SGHRS and CDR2 YFSETQ. This CDR3 contains 15 residues. V shed 0 bases, J shed 4 bases, and the junction held 2 bases outside the gene matches. CDR3 sequence reads: CASSLASGSSDTQYF. DNA for the CDR3: TGCGCCAGCAGCTTGGCTAGCGGGAGTTCAGATACGCAGTATTTT.

The CDR3 nucleotides are TGCGCCAGCAGCCAAGATCCGTCCTCAGGGTGGGGGTACAATGAGCAGTTCTTC. Translated, it gives CASSQDPSSGWGYNEQFF. The chain employs TRBV4-3 and TRBJ2-1; either TRBD1 or TRBD2 may fit D (5 bases each). CDR1 and CDR2 from the germline V gene are LGHNA and YSLEER. The CDR3 contains 18 residues. Trimming cost V 0 bases and J 4 bases, with 19 bases left between them.

The rearrangement joins TRBV27 to TRBJ2-5; 7 bases are shared with TRBD2. V dropped 7 bases and J dropped 5; count of bases not matched to a gene: 19. This CDR3 comprises 17 residues. Germline values: CDR1 MNHEY, CDR2 SMNVEV (reference sequence). The CDR3 sequence is CASKSLAGRVISETQYF. The DNA of the CDR3 is TGTGCCAGCAAATCCTTAGCGGGCAGGGTCATTTCTGAGACCCAGTACTTC.

This chain links TRBV14 with TRBJ1-1, with D maybe TRBD1 (5 bases). This CDR3 region has 15 residues. V dropped 4 bases and J dropped 1 base, with 13 bases sitting between them. Germline values: CDR1 SGHDN, CDR2 FVKESK. The CDR3 here is CASSLPGRGNTEAFF. For the CDR3, the DNA is TGTGCCAGCAGCCTTCCGGGACGGGGGAACACTGAAGCTTTCTTT. Complete variable domain (other parts from reference TRBV14 and TRBJ1-1): EAGVTQFPSHSVIEKGQTVTLRCDPISGHDNLYWYRRVMGKEIKFLLHFVKESKQDESGMPNNRFLAERTGGTYSTLKVQPAELEDSGVYFCASSLPGRGNTEAFFGQGTRLTVV.

The chain uses TRBV9 and TRBJ2-1; 7 nucleotides agree with TRBD1. The CDR3 loop spans 18 amino acids. Germline V lookup: CDR1 SGDLS, CDR2 YYNGEE. The V segment lost 1 base and the J segment 0 bases; nucleotides outside the gene matches: 10. As DNA, the CDR3 is TGTGCCAGCAGCGTAAGTTTTGGGGGACAGAGCTCCTACAATGAGCAGTTCTTC. Its translation: CASSVSFGGQSSYNEQFF. The complete variable domain, with remaining parts taken from reference TRBV9 and TRBJ2-1, reads DSGVTQTPKHLITATGQRVTLRCSPRSGDLSVYWYQQSLDQGLQFLIQYYNGEERAKGNILERFSAQQFPDLHSELNLSSLELGDSALYFCASSVSFGGQSSYNEQFFGPGTRLTVL.

CDR3 DNA: TGTGCCTGGAGTCTAGGGCTCCAAGAGACCCAGTACTTC. Its protein product is CAWSLGLQETQYF. The rearrangement uses TRBV30 and TRBJ2-5; no reliable D call. The V end lost 2 bases, the J end lost 1 base, and 8 bases lay between the germline ends. Looked up from germline, CDR1 is GTSNPN and CDR2 is SVGIG (reference sequence). The CDR3 consists of 13 residues.

The chain is built from TRBV5-8 and TRBJ1-2, with 9 bases lining up with TRBD1. This CDR3 spans 13 amino acids. The germline gives CDR1 SGHTS, CDR2 YDEGEE. J gave up 8 bases and V 5 bases, and 7 bases lay outside the gene matches. CDR3 in amino acids: CASRHRGLRGYTF. For the CDR3, the DNA is TGTGCCAGCAGACACAGGGGGCTGAGGGGCTACACCTTC.